This TCR beta chain was recovered during a study of blood T cell repertoires in COVID-19. Across the whole study: Collection of acute and convalescent COVID-19 samples took place in the United States, Italy and Spain. Sources were T cells, B-cell-depleted T cells, or PBMCs; the material itself was cDNA or gDNA.

The CDR3 has 17 amino acids. V lost 5 bases and J 2 bases, leaving 22 bases between the germline ends. Germline CDR1 is MNHNY and CDR2 is SVGAGI (reference sequence). In the authors' methods: Estimation of nucleated cell counts was performed using reference gene primer amplification. Some clones are missing from TCRdb's copy, which holds only in-frame ones; the method was immunoSEQ multiplex PCR. From that table come the V and J calls and clone size; the DNA was used to work out D and trimming. The sample lists 150,000 to 200,000 clones; approximately 87% were seen once. The V gene is TRBV6-6, the J gene TRBJ2-7; D possibly corresponds to TRBD1 (5 bases). This TCR was sampled from a young man with active or convalescent COVID-19. The sequenced sample consisted of peripheral blood. The CDR3 sequence is CASSHTVDPGRPYEQYF. CDR3 DNA: TGTGCCAGCAGTCACACCGTCGACCCAGGGCGCCCCTACGAGCAGTACTTC.